The 9 T cell receptor beta chains given below trace back to one sample, sequenced in a study of shared clonotypes between healthy human individuals. Terminally differentiated effector memory CD45RA+ cells were left out of the naive CD8 fraction, which was CD45RO-negative and positively selected for CCR7. Clones were sequenced by immunoSEQ multiplex PCR, and TCRdb holds only the in-frame ones, with some missing. The sample holds millions of clones; over 85% are singletons and the top ten take about 1.1%. The sample comprised naive CD8+ T cells sorted from blood. All receptors come from a man in his late teens or twenties in good health.

The rearrangement links TRBV4-1 to TRBJ1-5, with 8 nucleotides matching TRBD1. This CDR3 contains 15 residues. Germline CDR1 is MGHRA and CDR2 is YSYEKL. V gave up 3 bases and J gave up 7 bases; unmatched junction bases: 8. The CDR3, as DNA: TGCGCCAGCAGCCAGGAGACAGGGGATGGGCAGCCCCAGCATTTT. Protein product: CASSQETGDGQPQHF.

The V gene is TRBV7-9, the J gene TRBJ1-2; D gene ambiguous. Germline values: CDR1 SEHNR, CDR2 FQNEAQ (reference sequence). Trimming cost V 4 bases and J 1 base, with 16 bases left between them. CDR3 length: 16 amino acids. The CDR3 here is CASSSSGVTGNYGYTF. The CDR3 coding sequence is TGTGCCAGCAGCTCGTCCGGTGTGACGGGTAACTATGGCTACACCTTC.

As concerns this clone: Other nucleotide sequences in the sample specify the same CDR3. The chain is built from TRBV7-2 and TRBJ2-1, with no clear D. Trimming left V 5 bases short and J 2 bases short, with 1 base between. CDR1 is SGHTA and CDR2 is FQGNSA in the germline V gene. The CDR3 is 11 residues long. This CDR3 is CASSAYNEQFF. CDR3 nucleotides: TGTGCCAGCAGCGCCTACAATGAGCAGTTCTTC.

V gene TRBV19 combines with J gene TRBJ2-1, with D possibly matching TRBD1 (6 bases). Trimming stripped 1 base from V and 2 bases from J, with 15 bases between. The CDR3 extends over 17 amino acids. From germline, CDR1 is LNHDA and CDR2 SQIVND (reference sequence). CDR3 sequence: CASSIAWADSPYNEQFF. The CDR3 coding sequence is TGTGCCAGTAGTATAGCTTGGGCGGACAGCCCCTACAATGAGCAGTTCTTC.

The J gene is TRBJ2-7, the V gene TRBV4-1; 7 bases map to TRBD2. The CDR3 spans 15 residues. The V and J ends lost 4 bases and 2 bases, in that order; junction bases with no gene match: 8. Germline values: CDR1 MGHRA, CDR2 YSYEKL. The CDR3 spells CASSPHWGGAYEQYF. The CDR3 DNA is TGCGCCAGCAGCCCCCATTGGGGGGGTGCCTACGAGCAGTACTTC.

V and J are TRBV6-5 and TRBJ2-7, with 7 bases fitting TRBD1. Unmatched junction bases numbered 5, after V lost 1 base and J lost 5 bases. The CDR3 runs to 14 residues. CDR1 is MNHEY and CDR2 is SVGAGI in the germline V gene. The CDR3 protein is CASSYLTGNHEQYF. The CDR3 DNA sequence: TGTGCCAGCAGTTACTTGACAGGGAACCACGAGCAGTACTTC.

The chain uses TRBV14 and TRBJ2-2, with D unclear. Germline V gene sequence: CDR1 SGHDN, CDR2 FVKESK. The V end was cut by 2 bases, the J end by 3 bases, with 13 bases between. This CDR3 contains 16 residues. CDR3 amino acids: CASSQLPGHDTGELFF. In nucleotides, the CDR3 is TGTGCCAGCAGCCAACTGCCTGGTCACGACACCGGGGAGCTGTTTTTT. The complete variable domain, with remaining parts taken from reference TRBV14 and TRBJ2-2, reads EAGVTQFPSHSVIEKGQTVTLRCDPISGHDNLYWYRRVMGKEIKFLLHFVKESKQDESGMPNNRFLAERTGGTYSTLKVQPAELEDSGVYFCASSQLPGHDTGELFFGEGSRLTVL.

This chain uses TRBV5-6 with TRBJ1-1; a weak D match, TRBD1 (6 bases). There are 15 residues in the CDR3. V lost 3 bases and J 10 bases, leaving 22 bases between the germline ends. CDR1 is SGHDT, CDR2 YYEEEE, per germline. For the CDR3, the DNA is TGTGCCAGCAGCTCACCCCTAGAGGGGGATTATGGAGCTTTCTTT. Translating it yields CASSSPLEGDYGAFF.

The chain joins TRBV27 to TRBJ2-7; 7 bases are shared with TRBD1. Germline lookup yields CDR1 MNHEY and CDR2 SMNVEV (reference sequence). Trimming cost V 5 bases and J 4 bases; bases outside gene matches: 5. This CDR3 has 13 amino acids. In DNA, the CDR3 is TGTGCCAGCAGTATCCAGGGGGTGTACGAGCAGTACTTC. Its protein is CASSIQGVYEQYF.